Listed below are T cell receptor beta chains from one sample, sequenced in a study of OX40 agonist ivuxolimab in advanced cancers. TCRdb keeps only in-frame clones here, not all; method: immunoSEQ multiplex PCR. This table holds 98,000 or so clones, roughly nine tenths found once. This specimen consisted of CD4+ or CD8+ T cells sorted from blood, obtained in a trial of the OX40 agonist ivuxolimab. The receptors shown here come from an adult with an advanced solid tumor such as melanoma, head and neck, liver or kidney cancer. The CDR3 runs from the conserved cysteine through the conserved F or W. Each record gives: J gene, D gene, clone size, V gene, CDR3 DNA, CDR3 protein. A D gene is named only where the DNA matches it firmly. Clone size, where shown, is once, few, many, or a class for clones that have expanded.

TRBJ2-7,.,few,TRBV7-9,TGTGCCAGCAGCTTAGCGTCCCCCGGGATCCTTAGGCATGAGCAGTACTTC,CASSLASPGILRHEQYF
TRBJ1-5,.,.,TRBV2,TGTGCCAGCAGTGTCCAGGAGTATCAGCCCCAGCATTTT,CASSVQEYQPQHF
TRBJ1-6,TRBD1,.,TRBV9,TGTGCCAGCAGCCTGGACAGGGACGAGTCACCCCTCCACTTT,CASSLDRDESPLHF
TRBJ1-2,TRBD1,few,TRBV28,TGTGCCAGCAGTGGTGGACAGGGAGGCGGCTACACCTTC,CASSGGQGGGYTF
TRBJ1-4,.,once,TRBV27,TGTGCCACCGCTAATAGGAGGGAAAAACTGTTTTTT,CATANRREKLFF
TRBJ2-2,.,.,TRBV2,TGTGCCAGCAGTACCCACAGGGCCCCGGACACCGGGGAGCTGTTTTTT,CASSTHRAPDTGELFF
TRBJ1-3,.,.,TRBV4-1,TGCGCCAGCAGCCCCCCGAGGGGGTTAGAAAACACCATATATTTT,CASSPPRGLENTIYF
TRBJ1-5,.,.,TRBV2,TGTGCCAGCAGTGAATTGCGGGGTGGCAATCAGCCCCAGCATTTT,CASSELRGGNQPQHF
TRBJ1-1,.,.,TRBV6-5,TGTGCCAGCAGTTACTCGACCGAGCTGAACACTGAAGCTTTCTTT,CASSYSTELNTEAFF
TRBJ1-2,.,.,TRBV6-5,TGTGCCAGCAGTTACTCTGACTATGGCTACACCTTC,CASSYSDYGYTF
TRBJ1-1,TRBD1,.,TRBV2,TGTGCCAGCAGGACCGACAGGGAAAGCGGTACTGAAGCTTTCTTT,CASRTDRESGTEAFF
TRBJ2-1,.,.,TRBV6-4,TGTGCCAGCAGTGTCGTAAGTGTGCAGTTCTTC,CASSVVSVQFF
TRBJ1-5,.,.,TRBV28,TGTGCCAGCAGTTTATCCAGCGGGGGGGTGGATAATCAGCCCCAGCATTTT,CASSLSSGGVDNQPQHF
TRBJ1-2,.,.,TRBV19,TGTGCCAGTAGTATAGGCAACACAGGGTCTCGATATGGCTACACCTTC,CASSIGNTGSRYGYTF
TRBJ1-2,.,few,TRBV9,TGTGCCAGCAGCCCGGGACGGGGGGACTATGGCTACACCTTC,CASSPGRGDYGYTF
TRBJ1-2,.,.,TRBV7-2,TGTGCCAGCAGCTTAGATTTCGGGGCAGGGAATCGTGGCTACACCTTC,CASSLDFGAGNRGYTF
TRBJ2-3,.,once,TRBV5-1,TGCGCCAGTTCCTCCAGGGGGGGCGGGAGCACAGATACGCAGTATTTT,CASSSRGGGSTDTQYF
TRBJ1-2,TRBD1,.,TRBV10-3,TGTGCCATCAGTGAGTCGCGACAGGGGGCTAGTAACTATGGCTACACCTTC,CAISESRQGASNYGYTF
TRBJ2-7,TRBD1,.,TRBV5-4,TGTGCCAGCAGCTTACAGGGGGTGGACTACGAGCAGTACTTC,CASSLQGVDYEQYF
TRBJ1-2,.,.,TRBV27,TGTGCCAGCAGTGAAGGACAGCCCGGGGGCTATGGCTACACCTTC,CASSEGQPGGYGYTF
TRBJ2-1,.,once,TRBV7-8,TGTGCCAGCAGTAGACGGGAGTCCTACAATGAGCAGTTCTTC,CASSRRESYNEQFF
TRBJ1-1,TRBD1,.,TRBV6-5,TGTGCCAGCCACAGGACAGGGGGACTGAACACTGAAGCTTTCTTT,CASHRTGGLNTEAFF
TRBJ1-1,.,.,TRBV16,TGTGCCAGCAGCCAAACAGGGCGGGGTGAAGCTTTCTTT,CASSQTGRGEAFF
TRBJ2-5,.,.,TRBV30,TGTGCCTGGAGTGTACGGAGGGGGGAGACCCAGTACTTC,CAWSVRRGETQYF
TRBJ2-1,.,.,TRBV12-2,TGTGCAAGTCGCCAGAGGACAGACAAGTACAATGAGCAGTTCTTC,CASRQRTDKYNEQFF
TRBJ1-1,.,.,TRBV18,TGTGCCAGCTCACCCCCCTCTGCAGTGGGCACTGAAGCTTTCTTT,CASSPPSAVGTEAFF
TRBJ1-2,.,.,TRBV4-2,TGTGCCAGCAGCCAAGGGAGACTTGGGCAGGGCTATGGCTACACCTTC,CASSQGRLGQGYGYTF
TRBJ2-1,TRBD2,.,TRBV7-9,TGTGCCAGCAGCTTGACTAGCGGGTCGTTGGATGAGCAGTTCTTC,CASSLTSGSLDEQFF
TRBJ1-5,.,.,TRBV6-4,TGTGCCGGGCAGCCGGGCCCGATCAATCAGCCCCAGCATTTT,CAGQPGPINQPQHF
TRBJ1-4,.,.,TRBV6-6,TGTGCCAGCAGGCCTAGGGATGAGGGTGAAAAACTGTTTTTT,CASRPRDEGEKLFF
TRBJ2-1,TRBD1,.,TRBV9,TGTGCCAGCAGCACATGGGACAGGGACTCTGAGCAGTTCTTC,CASSTWDRDSEQFF
TRBJ1-1,.,.,TRBV6-5,TGTGCCAGCAGTCCCCTAGCCCTTGAGCGGACTGAAGCTTTCTTT,CASSPLALERTEAFF
TRBJ1-5,.,.,TRBV9,TGTGCCAGCAGCGTAGGGAGGGGCAATCAGCCCCAGCATTTT,CASSVGRGNQPQHF
TRBJ1-1,TRBD1,.,TRBV18,TGTGCCAGCTCATTGGGGACAGGGGGCTTGAACACTGAAGCTTTCTTT,CASSLGTGGLNTEAFF
TRBJ2-2,.,.,TRBV28,TGTGCCAGCAGTTTATCCGACAGGATCACCGGGGAGCTGTTTTTT,CASSLSDRITGELFF
TRBJ2-5,TRBD2,.,TRBV5-1,TGCGCCAGCAGCTCCTCTAGCGGGAGGGAACAGACCCAGTACTTC,CASSSSSGREQTQYF
TRBJ2-7,.,.,TRBV19,TGTGCCAGTAGTATGGCGGTTAACTCCTACGAGCAGTACTTC,CASSMAVNSYEQYF
TRBJ1-1,TRBD1,.,TRBV6-6,TGTGCCAGCAGTAAAGGACAGGGGACGGACACTGAAGCTTTCTTT,CASSKGQGTDTEAFF
TRBJ2-2,TRBD2,.,TRBV7-2,TGTGCCAGCAGCCGTGTAGCGGGAGACACCGGGGAGCTGTTTTTT,CASSRVAGDTGELFF
TRBJ2-7,TRBD1,.,TRBV5-1,TGCGCCAGCAATGTTCAGGGGGCGGGCGAGCAGTACTTC,CASNVQGAGEQYF
TRBJ1-1,TRBD1,.,TRBV7-8,TGTGCCAGCAGCTTCGGTGGACAGGGGGCTAACACTGAAGCTTTCTTT,CASSFGGQGANTEAFF
TRBJ2-1,.,.,TRBV25-1,TGTGCCAGCAGTGAATCGGGCATCCAGTTCTTC,CASSESGIQFF
TRBJ1-5,TRBD1,.,TRBV19,TGTGCCAGTAGTGCCGGACAGGGGGAAGCTCAGCCCCAGCATTTT,CASSAGQGEAQPQHF